This T cell receptor (beta chain) is from a study of blood T cells in healthy people across ages. This clonotype was counted many times. Using a J-beta primer mix together with a sample-barcoded 5' primer, a second PCR was run for roughly 6 to 12 cycles. The authors tagged each cDNA molecule using a template-switch adaptor with 12 random nucleotides. In TCRdb, the 5' RACE reads were re-called with MiXCR into one record per CDR3 protein. This table has about 580,000 distinct CDR3 sequences, 40% to 50% appearing once. Losses at the gene ends were 5 bases for V and 2 bases for J; bases not matched to a gene: 11. The CDR3 has 16 amino acids. Germline lookup yields CDR1 MNHNY and CDR2 SVGAGI (reference sequence).

This TCR came from an elderly man in good health. The chain combines TRBV6-6 with TRBJ2-7, with TRBD2 matching 8 bases. The specimen was blood. Here the CDR3 reads CASSNTGLAVTYEQYF. The CDR3 DNA sequence: TGTGCCAGCAGTAACACCGGACTAGCCGTGACCTACGAGCAGTACTTC.